This T cell receptor beta chain was recorded in a study of cytomegalovirus exposure and HLA in healthy donors. Study-level results: A later analysis reportedly found that, within productive TCRs, an Asian-associated ancestry cluster had fewer N-insertions than the mean observed across the roughly 730 donors.

There are 18 residues in the CDR3. Trimming cost V 0 bases and J 4 bases, with 22 bases left between them. Everyone who donated was a healthy bone marrow donor. At collection, donors were nominally healthy, but unrecorded immune exposures were probable. It was with 60 Vbeta and 13 Jbeta primers that the PCR ran. Method: immunoSEQ multiplex PCR; TCRdb's copy keeps in-frame clones and lacks some. The sample includes 130,000 to 150,000 clones, approximately 78% of them seen just once. As for this clone: Antigen unknown.

The chain carries TRBV6-7 and TRBJ2-7, with a possible D match to TRBD1 (6 bases). TRBV6-7 is an open reading frame, and its role is uncertain. This clonotype was obtained from a man in his forties or fifties in good health and CMV-seropositive. Sequencing input: PBMCs. The CDR3 nucleotides read TGTGCCAGCAGTTACTCGTTGGACAAAGAGACAGGAATTTACGAGCAGTACTTC. It encodes CASSYSLDKETGIYEQYF.